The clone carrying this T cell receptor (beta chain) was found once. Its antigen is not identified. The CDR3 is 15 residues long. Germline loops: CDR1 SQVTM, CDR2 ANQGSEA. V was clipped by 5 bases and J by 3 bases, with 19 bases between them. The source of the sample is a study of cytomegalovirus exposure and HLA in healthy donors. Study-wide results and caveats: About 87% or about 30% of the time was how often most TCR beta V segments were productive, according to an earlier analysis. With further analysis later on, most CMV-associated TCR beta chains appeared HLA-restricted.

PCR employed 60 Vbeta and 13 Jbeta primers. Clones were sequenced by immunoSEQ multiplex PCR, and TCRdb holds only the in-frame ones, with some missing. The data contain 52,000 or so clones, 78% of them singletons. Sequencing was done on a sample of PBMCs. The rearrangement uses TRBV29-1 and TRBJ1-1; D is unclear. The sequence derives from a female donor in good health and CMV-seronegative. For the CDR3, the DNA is TGCAGCGTTCTGACTCGAGGAGGGAGTGACACTGAAGCTTTCTTT. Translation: CSVLTRGGSDTEAFF.